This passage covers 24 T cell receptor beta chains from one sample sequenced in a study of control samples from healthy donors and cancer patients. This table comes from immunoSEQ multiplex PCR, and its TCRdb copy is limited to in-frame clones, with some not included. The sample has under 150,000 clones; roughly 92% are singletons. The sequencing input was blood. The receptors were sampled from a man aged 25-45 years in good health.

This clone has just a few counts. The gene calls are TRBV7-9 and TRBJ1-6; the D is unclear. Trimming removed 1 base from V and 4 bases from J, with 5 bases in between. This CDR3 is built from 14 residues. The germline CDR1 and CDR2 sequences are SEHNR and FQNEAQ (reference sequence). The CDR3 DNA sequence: TGTGCCAGCAGCTTAGAACAGTATAATTCACCCCTCCACTTT. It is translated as CASSLEQYNSPLHF. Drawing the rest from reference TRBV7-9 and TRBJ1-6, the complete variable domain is DTGVSQNPRHKITKRGQNVTFRCDPISEHNRLYWYRQTLGQGPEFLTYFQNEAQLEKSRLLSDRFSAERPKGSFSTLEIQRTEQGDSAMYLCASSLEQYNSPLHFGNGTRLTVT.

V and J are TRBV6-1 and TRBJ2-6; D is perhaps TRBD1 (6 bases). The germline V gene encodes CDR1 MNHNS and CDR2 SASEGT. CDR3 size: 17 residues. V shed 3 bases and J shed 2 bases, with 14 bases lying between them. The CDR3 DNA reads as TGTGCCAGCAGTGACGACAGGCTCTCCCCTGGGGCCAACGTCCTGACTTTC. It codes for CASSDDRLSPGANVLTF.

In nucleotides, the CDR3 is TGTGCCAGCACCCTAGGGGGGGGTAGGTACTTC. Amino acids: CASTLGGGRYF. This sequence joins TRBV7-9 and TRBJ2-7; the D gene is possibly TRBD2 (7 bases). Germline loops: CDR1 SEHNR, CDR2 FQNEAQ (reference sequence). The CDR3 has 11 amino acids. V lost 7 bases and J lost 12, with 16 bases in between.

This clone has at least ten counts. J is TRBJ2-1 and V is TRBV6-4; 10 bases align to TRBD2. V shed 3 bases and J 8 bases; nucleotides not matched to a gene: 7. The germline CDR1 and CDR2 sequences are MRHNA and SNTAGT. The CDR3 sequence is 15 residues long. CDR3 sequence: CASSERAGTSDEQFF. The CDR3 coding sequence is TGTGCCAGCAGTGAGAGGGCCGGGACTAGCGATGAGCAGTTCTTC.

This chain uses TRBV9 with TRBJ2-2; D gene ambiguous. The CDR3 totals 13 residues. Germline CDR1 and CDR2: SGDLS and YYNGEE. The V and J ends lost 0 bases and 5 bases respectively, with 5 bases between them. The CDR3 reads CASSVVITGELFF. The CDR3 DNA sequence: TGTGCCAGCAGCGTAGTCATTACCGGGGAGCTGTTTTTT.

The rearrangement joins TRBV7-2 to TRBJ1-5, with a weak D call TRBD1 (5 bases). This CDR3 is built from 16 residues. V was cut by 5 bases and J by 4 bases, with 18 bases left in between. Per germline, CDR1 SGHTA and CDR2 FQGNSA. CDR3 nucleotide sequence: TGTGCCAGCAGCCGGACCAGGGTATTTGGGAATCAGCCCCAGCATTTT. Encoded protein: CASSRTRVFGNQPQHF.

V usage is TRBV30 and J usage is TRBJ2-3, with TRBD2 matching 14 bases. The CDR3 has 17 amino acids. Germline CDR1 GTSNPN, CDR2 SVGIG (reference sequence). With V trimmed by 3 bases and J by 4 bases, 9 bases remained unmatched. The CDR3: CAWSPRGLAGVADTQYF. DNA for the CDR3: TGTGCCTGGAGCCCCCGGGGACTAGCGGGAGTGGCAGATACGCAGTATTTT. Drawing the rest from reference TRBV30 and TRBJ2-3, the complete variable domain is SQTIHQWPATLVQPVGSPLSLECTVEGTSNPNLYWYRQAAGRGLQLLFYSVGIGQISSEVPQNLSASRPQDRQFILSSKKLLLSDSGFYLCAWSPRGLAGVADTQYFGPGTRLTVL.

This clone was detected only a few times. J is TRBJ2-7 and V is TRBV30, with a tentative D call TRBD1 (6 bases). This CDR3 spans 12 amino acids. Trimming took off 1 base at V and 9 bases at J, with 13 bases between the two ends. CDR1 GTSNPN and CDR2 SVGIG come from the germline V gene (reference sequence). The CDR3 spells CAWSAVTGTQYF. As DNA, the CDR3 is TGTGCCTGGAGTGCCGTGACAGGAACGCAGTACTTC.

The CDR3: CASSIIGTGGLQPQHF. The CDR3 DNA is TGTGCCAGTAGTATTATCGGGACAGGGGGTCTACAGCCCCAGCATTTT. This chain links TRBV19 with TRBJ1-5, with 11 bases identical to TRBD1. Germline CDR1 and CDR2: LNHDA and SQIVND (reference sequence). Losses at the gene ends were 3 bases for V and 7 bases for J; bases not matched to a gene: 8. The CDR3 is 16 residues long.

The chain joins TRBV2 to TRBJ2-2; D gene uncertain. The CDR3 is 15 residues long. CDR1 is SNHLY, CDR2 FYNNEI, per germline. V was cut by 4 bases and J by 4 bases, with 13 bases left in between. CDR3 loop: CASSATPSSTGELFF. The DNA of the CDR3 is TGTGCCAGCAGTGCGACACCGTCATCCACCGGGGAGCTGTTTTTT.

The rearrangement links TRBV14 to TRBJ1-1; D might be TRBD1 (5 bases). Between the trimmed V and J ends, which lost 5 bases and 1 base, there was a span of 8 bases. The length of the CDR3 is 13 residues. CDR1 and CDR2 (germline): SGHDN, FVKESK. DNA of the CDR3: TGTGCCAGCAGCAAGACAGAGAACACTGAAGCTTTCTTT. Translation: CASSKTENTEAFF.

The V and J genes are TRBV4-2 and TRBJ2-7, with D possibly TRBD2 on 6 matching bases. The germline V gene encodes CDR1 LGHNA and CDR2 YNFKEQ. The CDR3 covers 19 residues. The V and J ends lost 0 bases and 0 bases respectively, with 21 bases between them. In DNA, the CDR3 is TGTGCCAGCAGCCAAGAATTTCGTAGGCCCCGGGAGAGCTCCTACGAGCAGTACTTC. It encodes CASSQEFRRPRESSYEQYF.

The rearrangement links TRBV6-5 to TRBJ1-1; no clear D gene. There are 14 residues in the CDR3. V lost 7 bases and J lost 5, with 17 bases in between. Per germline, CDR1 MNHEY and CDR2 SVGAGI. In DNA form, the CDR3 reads TGTGCCAGCACCAAAGTGGGATTATGGACTGAAGCTTTCTTT. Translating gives CASTKVGLWTEAFF.

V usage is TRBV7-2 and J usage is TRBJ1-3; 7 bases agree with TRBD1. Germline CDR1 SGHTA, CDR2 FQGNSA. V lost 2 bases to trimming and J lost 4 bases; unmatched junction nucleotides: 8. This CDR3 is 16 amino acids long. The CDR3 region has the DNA TGTGCCAGCAGCTTAAGTCGACAGGGTACAGGAAACACCATATATTTT. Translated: CASSLSRQGTGNTIYF.

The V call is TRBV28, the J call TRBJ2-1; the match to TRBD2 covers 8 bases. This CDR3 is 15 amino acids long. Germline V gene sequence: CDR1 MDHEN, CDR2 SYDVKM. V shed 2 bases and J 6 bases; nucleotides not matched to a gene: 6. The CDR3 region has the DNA TGTGCCAGCAGTTTACACGCGCTAGCGGGCAATGAGCAGTTCTTC. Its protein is CASSLHALAGNEQFF.

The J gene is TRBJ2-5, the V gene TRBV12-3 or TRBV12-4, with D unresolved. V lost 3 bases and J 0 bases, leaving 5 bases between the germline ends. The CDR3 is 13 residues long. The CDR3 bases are TGTGCCAGCAGTTTTTGGGACCAAGAGACCCAGTACTTC. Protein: CASSFWDQETQYF.

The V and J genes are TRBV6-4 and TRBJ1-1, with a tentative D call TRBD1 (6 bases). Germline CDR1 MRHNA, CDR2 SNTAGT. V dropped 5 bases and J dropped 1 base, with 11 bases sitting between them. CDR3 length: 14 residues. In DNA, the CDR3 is TGTGCCAGCAGTAAGACAGGAGAGAACACTGAAGCTTTCTTT. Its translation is CASSKTGENTEAFF.

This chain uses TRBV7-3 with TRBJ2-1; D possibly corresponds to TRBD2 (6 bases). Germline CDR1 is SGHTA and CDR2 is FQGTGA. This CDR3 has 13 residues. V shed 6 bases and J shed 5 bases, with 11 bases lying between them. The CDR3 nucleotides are TGTGCCAGCAGTCAGACTAGACACAATGAGCAGTTCTTC. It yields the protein CASSQTRHNEQFF. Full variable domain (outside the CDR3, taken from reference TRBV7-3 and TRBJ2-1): GAGVSQTPSNKVTEKGKYVELRCDPISGHTALYWYRQSLGQGPEFLIYFQGTGAADDSGLPNDRFFAVRPEGSVSTLKIQRTERGDSAVYLCASSQTRHNEQFFGPGTRLTVL.

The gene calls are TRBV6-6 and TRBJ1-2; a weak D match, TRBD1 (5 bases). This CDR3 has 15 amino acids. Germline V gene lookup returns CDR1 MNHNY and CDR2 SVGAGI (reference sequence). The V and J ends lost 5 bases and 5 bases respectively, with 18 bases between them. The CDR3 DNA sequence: TGTGCCAGCAGTCATACGGGACGGCTAGAGTATGGCTACACCTTC. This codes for CASSHTGRLEYGYTF.

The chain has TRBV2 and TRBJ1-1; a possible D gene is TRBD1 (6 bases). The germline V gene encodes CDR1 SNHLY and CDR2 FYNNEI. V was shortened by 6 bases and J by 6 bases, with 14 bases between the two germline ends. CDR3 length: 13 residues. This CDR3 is CASRARGNSEAFF. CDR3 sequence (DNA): TGTGCCAGCAGGGCCAGGGGTAACTCTGAAGCTTTCTTT.

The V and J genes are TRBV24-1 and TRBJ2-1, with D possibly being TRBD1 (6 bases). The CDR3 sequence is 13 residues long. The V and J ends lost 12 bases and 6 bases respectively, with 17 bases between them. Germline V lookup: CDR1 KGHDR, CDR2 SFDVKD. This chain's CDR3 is CAAKPGQLNEQFF. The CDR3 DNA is TGTGCCGCCAAACCGGGACAACTCAATGAGCAGTTCTTC.

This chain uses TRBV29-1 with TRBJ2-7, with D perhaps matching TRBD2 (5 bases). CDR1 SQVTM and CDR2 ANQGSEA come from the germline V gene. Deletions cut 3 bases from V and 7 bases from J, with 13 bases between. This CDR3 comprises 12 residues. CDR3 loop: CSVEAGSGEQYF. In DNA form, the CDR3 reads TGCAGCGTTGAGGCCGGCTCGGGGGAGCAGTACTTC.

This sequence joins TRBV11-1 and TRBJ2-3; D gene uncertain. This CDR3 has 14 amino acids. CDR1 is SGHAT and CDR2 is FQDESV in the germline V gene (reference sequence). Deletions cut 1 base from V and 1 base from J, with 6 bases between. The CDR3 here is CASSLGLGTDTQYF. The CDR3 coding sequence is TGTGCCAGCAGCTTAGGTTTAGGCACAGATACGCAGTATTTT. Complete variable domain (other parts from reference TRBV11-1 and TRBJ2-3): EAEVAQSPRYKITEKSQAVAFWCDPISGHATLYWYRQILGQGPELLVQFQDESVVDDSQLPKDRFSAERLKGVDSTLKIQPAELGDSAMYLCASSLGLGTDTQYFGPGTRLTVL.

Here the CDR3 reads CASRGTGYSQPQHF. CDR3 DNA: TGTGCCAGCAGAGGGACAGGGTATAGTCAGCCCCAGCATTTT. This chain uses TRBV28 with TRBJ1-5; TRBD1 matches 9 bases. CDR3 length: 14 amino acids. The germline V gene encodes CDR1 MDHEN and CDR2 SYDVKM. The J segment lost 6 bases and the V segment lost 6 bases, leaving 6 bases of the junction unmatched.